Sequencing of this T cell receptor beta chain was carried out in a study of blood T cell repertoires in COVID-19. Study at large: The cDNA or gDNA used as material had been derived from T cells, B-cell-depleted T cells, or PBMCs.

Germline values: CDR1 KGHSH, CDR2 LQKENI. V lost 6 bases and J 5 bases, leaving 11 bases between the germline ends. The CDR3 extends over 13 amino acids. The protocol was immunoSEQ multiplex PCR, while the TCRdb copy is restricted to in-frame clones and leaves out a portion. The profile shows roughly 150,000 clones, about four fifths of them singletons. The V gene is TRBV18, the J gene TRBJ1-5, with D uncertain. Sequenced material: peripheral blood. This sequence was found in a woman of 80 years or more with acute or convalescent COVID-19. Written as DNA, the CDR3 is TGTGCCAGCTCTATCCACGGGGATCAGCCCCAGCATTTT. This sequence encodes CASSIHGDQPQHF.